This T cell receptor (beta chain) was recovered during a study of glioma-infiltrating T cells. Amplification of TCR alpha and beta CDR3 regions from RNA used iRepertoire nested multiplex PCR. TCRdb fed the multiplex PCR reads into MiXCR, producing one record per CDR3 protein. The table records more than 300,000 distinct CDR3 sequences, around 45% of them present only once. The source material was glioma tissue, nonneoplastic brain tissue, or PBMCs (not recorded which). This TCR was sampled from a human donor with low-grade glioma or glioblastoma, undergoing nonglioma brain surgery, or in good health (not recorded which).

In DNA, the CDR3 is TGTGCCAGCAGCTTAAGTCGTACCGCCTACAATGAGCAGTTCTTC. As protein: CASSLSRTAYNEQFF. The chain is built from TRBV7-3 and TRBJ2-1; unclear D gene. Per germline, CDR1 SGHTA and CDR2 FQGTGA. V was shortened by 1 base and J by 2 bases, with 9 bases between the two germline ends. This CDR3 spans 15 amino acids.